The clone carrying this T cell receptor (beta chain) was observed a single time. The entry originates in a study of T cell changes during pregnancy in multiple sclerosis. Repertoires were generated with immunoSEQ multiplex PCR, while TCRdb's copy carries only in-frame clones and drops some. The table records 50,000 to 65,000 clones, about 88% of them present only once. Trimming pared 5 bases from V and 3 bases from J, leaving 17 bases between. The V gene's germline CDR1 is SEHNR and CDR2 FQNEAQ (reference sequence). The CDR3 runs to 15 residues. The material was CD8+ T cells from peripheral blood mononuclear cells, obtained before pregnancy. The clonotype was recovered from a female donor with multiple sclerosis, enrolled in a pregnancy study. The V call is TRBV7-9, the J call TRBJ2-7, with TRBD1 as a possible D gene (5 bases). In nucleotides, the CDR3 is TGTGCCAGCAGCCCCGGCCGGACAATGCTCTACGAGCAGTACTTC. Its protein product is CASSPGRTMLYEQYF. Complete variable domain (other parts from reference TRBV7-9 and TRBJ2-7): DTGVSQNPRHKITKRGQNVTFRCDPISEHNRLYWYRQTLGQGPEFLTYFQNEAQLEKSRLLSDRFSAERPKGSFSTLEIQRTEQGDSAMYLCASSPGRTMLYEQYFGPGTRLTVT.